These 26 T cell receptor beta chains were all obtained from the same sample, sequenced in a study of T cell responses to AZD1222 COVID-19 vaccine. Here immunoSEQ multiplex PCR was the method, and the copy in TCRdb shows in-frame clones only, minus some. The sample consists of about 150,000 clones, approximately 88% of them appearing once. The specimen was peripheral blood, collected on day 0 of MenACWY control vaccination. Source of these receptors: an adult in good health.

CDR3 sequence reads: CASSLGGQLNYGYTF. CDR3 nucleotides: TGTGCCAGCAGCCTAGGGGGACAGCTTAACTATGGCTACACCTTC. The chain couples TRBV11-3 to TRBJ1-2, with TRBD1 matching 7 bases. The CDR3 is 15 amino acids. With V trimmed by 5 bases and J by 1 base, 7 bases remained unmatched. Germline V lookup: CDR1 SGHNT, CDR2 YENEEA. The full variable domain, with the rest looked up from reference TRBV11-3 and TRBJ1-2, is EAGVVQSPRYKIIEKKQPVAFWCNPISGHNTLYWYLQNLGQGPELLIRYENEEAVDDSQLPKDRFSAERLKGVDSTLKIQPAELGDSAVYLCASSLGGQLNYGYTFGSGTRLTVV.

As DNA, the CDR3 is TGTGCCAGCGGATTGGAGACCCAGTACTTC. As protein: CASGLETQYF. The chain has TRBV6-5 and TRBJ2-5; D gene unclear. Deletions cut 8 bases from V and 5 bases from J, with 6 bases between. Germline loops: CDR1 MNHEY, CDR2 SVGAGI. There are 10 residues in the CDR3.

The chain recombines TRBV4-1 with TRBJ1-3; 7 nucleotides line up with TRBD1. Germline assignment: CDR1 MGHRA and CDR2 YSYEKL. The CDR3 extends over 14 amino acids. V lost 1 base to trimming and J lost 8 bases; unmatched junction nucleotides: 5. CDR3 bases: TGCGCCAGCAGCCAAGGCACAGGGGTGGACACCATATATTTT. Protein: CASSQGTGVDTIYF.

As DNA, the CDR3 is TGCAGCGTTGAGCCGGACAGGGACGAGACCCAGTACTTC. This codes for CSVEPDRDETQYF. This chain uses TRBV29-1 with TRBJ2-5; 8 bases agree with TRBD1. The CDR3 has 13 residues. CDR1 and CDR2 from the germline V gene are SQVTM and ANQGSEA. Unmatched junction bases numbered 5, after V lost 3 bases and J lost 5 bases.

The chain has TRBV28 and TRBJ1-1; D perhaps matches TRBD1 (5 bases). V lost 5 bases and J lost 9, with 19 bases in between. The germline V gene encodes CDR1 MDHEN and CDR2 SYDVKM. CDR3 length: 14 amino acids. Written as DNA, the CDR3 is TGTGCCAGCAGTCTGGGGGGGTCCTCTTATCAAGCTTTCTTT. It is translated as CASSLGGSSYQAFF.

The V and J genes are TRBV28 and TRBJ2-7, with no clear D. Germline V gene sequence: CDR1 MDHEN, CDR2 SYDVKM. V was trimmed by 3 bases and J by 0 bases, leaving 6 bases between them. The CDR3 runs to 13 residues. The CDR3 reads CASSFTASYEQYF. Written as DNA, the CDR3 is TGTGCCAGCAGTTTTACAGCCTCCTACGAGCAGTACTTC.

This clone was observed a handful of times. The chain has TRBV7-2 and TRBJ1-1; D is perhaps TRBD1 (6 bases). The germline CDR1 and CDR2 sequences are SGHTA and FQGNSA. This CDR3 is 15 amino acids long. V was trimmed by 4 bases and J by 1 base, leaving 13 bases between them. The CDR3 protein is CASSWKGGENTEAFF. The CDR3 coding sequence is TGTGCCAGCAGCTGGAAAGGGGGGGAGAACACTGAAGCTTTCTTT.

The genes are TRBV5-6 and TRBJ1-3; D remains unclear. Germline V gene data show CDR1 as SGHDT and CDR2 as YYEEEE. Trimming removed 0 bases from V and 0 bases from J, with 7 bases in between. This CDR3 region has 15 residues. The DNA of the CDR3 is TGTGCCAGCAGCTTGGCAGGATTCTCTGGAAACACCATATATTTT. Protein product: CASSLAGFSGNTIYF.

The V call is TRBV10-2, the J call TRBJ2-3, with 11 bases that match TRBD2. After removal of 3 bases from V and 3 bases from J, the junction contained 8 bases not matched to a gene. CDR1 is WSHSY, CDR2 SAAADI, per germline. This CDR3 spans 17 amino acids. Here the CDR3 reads CASSEGPASGGTDTQYF. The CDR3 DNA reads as TGCGCCAGCAGTGAAGGTCCGGCTAGCGGGGGGACAGATACGCAGTATTTT.

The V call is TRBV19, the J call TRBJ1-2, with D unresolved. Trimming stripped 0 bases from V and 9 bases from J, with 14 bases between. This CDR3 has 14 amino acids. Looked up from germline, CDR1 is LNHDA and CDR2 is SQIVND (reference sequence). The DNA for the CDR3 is TGTGCCAGTAGTATAGATGGCCTGCTATTTAGCTACACCTTC. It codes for CASSIDGLLFSYTF.

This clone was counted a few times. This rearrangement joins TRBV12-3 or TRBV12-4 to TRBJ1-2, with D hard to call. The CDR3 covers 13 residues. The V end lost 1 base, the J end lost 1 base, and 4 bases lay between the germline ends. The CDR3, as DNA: TGTGCCAGCAGTTTAGACCGTAACTATGGCTACACCTTC. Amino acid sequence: CASSLDRNYGYTF.

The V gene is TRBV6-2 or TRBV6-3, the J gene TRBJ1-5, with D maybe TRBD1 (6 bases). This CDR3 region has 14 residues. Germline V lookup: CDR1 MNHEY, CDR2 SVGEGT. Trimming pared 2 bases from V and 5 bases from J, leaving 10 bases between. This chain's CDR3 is CASSYRQAYQPQHF. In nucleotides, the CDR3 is TGTGCCAGCAGTTACCGACAGGCGTATCAGCCCCAGCATTTT.

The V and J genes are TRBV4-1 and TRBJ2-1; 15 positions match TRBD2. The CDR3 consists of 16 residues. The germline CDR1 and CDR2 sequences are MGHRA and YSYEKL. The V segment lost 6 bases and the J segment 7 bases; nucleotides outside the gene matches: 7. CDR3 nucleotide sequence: TGCGCCAGCAGTCCCGGGACTAGCGGGAGGCGAAATGAGCAGTTCTTC. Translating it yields CASSPGTSGRRNEQFF.

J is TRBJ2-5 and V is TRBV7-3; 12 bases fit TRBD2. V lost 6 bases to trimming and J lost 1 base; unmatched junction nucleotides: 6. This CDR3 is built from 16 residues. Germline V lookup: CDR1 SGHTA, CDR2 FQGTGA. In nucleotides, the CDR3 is TGTGCCAGCAGGTTACTAGCGGGAGGTTCCCAAGAGACCCAGTACTTC. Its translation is CASRLLAGGSQETQYF.

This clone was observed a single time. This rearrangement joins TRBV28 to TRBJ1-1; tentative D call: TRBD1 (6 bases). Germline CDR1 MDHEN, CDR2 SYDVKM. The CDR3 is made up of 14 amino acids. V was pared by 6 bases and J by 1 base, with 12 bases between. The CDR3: CASRTGAPNTEAFF. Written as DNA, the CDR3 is TGTGCCAGCAGGACAGGAGCACCGAACACTGAAGCTTTCTTT.

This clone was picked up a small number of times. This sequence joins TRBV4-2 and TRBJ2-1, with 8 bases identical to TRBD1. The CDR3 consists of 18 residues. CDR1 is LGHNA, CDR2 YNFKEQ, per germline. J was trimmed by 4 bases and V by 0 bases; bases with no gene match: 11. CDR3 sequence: CASSQDRLGRGRYNEQFF. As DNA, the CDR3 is TGTGCCAGCAGCCAAGATCGATTAGGCAGGGGGCGATACAATGAGCAGTTCTTC.

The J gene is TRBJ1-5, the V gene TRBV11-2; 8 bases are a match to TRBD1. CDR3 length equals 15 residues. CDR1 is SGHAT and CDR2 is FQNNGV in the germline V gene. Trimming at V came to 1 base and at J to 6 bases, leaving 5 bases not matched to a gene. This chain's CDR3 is CASSLGRGPLQPQHF. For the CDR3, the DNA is TGTGCCAGCAGCTTAGGCAGGGGGCCACTTCAGCCCCAGCATTTT.

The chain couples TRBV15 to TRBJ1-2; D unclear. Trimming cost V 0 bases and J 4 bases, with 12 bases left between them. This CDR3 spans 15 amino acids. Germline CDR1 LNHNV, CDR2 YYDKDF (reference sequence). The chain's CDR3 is CATSREQGPIYGYTF. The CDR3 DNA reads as TGTGCCACCAGCAGAGAGCAAGGGCCCATCTATGGCTACACCTTC.

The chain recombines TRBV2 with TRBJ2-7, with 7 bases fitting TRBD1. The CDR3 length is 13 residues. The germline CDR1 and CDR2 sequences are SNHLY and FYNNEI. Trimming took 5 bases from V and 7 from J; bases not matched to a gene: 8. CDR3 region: CASSSTGEREQYF. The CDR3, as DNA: TGTGCCAGCAGTTCCACAGGGGAGAGGGAGCAGTACTTC. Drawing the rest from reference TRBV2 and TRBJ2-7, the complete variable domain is EPEVTQTPSHQVTQMGQEVILRCVPISNHLYFYWYRQILGQKVEFLVSFYNNEISEKSEIFDDQFSVERPDGSNFTLKIRSTKLEDSAMYFCASSSTGEREQYFGPGTRLTVT.

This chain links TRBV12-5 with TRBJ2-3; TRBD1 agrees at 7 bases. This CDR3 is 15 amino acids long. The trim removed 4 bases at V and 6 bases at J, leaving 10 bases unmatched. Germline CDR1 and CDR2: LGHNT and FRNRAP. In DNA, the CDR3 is TGTGCTAGTGGTTCCCGGGCAGGGGGTGTGGATACGCAGTATTTT. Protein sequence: CASGSRAGGVDTQYF.

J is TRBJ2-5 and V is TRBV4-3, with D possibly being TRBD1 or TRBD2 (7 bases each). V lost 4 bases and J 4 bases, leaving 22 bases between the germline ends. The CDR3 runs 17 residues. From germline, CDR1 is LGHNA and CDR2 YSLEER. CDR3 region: CASSRGDGGGGRETQYF. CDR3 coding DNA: TGCGCCAGCAGCCGCGGCGACGGAGGGGGCGGGAGAGAGACCCAGTACTTC.

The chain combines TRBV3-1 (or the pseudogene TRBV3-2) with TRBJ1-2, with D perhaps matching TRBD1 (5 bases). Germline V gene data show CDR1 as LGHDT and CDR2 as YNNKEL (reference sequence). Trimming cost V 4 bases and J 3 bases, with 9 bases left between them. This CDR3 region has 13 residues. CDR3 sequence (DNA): TGTGCCAGCAGCCCCCAGGGATACTATGGCTACACCTTC. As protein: CASSPQGYYGYTF.

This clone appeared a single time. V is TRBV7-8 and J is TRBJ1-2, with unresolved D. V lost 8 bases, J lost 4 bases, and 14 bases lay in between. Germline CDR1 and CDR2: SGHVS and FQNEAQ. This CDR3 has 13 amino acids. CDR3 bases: TGTGCCAGCTCTGAGACGGAACTCTATGGCTACACCTTC. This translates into CASSETELYGYTF. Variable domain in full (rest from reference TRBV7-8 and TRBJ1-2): GAGVSQSPRYKVAKRGQDVALRCDPISGHVSLFWYQQALGQGPEFLTYFQNEAQLDKSGLPSDRFFAERPEGSVSTLKIQRTQQEDSAVYLCASSETELYGYTFGSGTRLTVV.

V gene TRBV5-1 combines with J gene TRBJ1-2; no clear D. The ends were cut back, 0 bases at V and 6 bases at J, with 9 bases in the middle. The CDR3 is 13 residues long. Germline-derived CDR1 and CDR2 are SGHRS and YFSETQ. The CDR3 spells CASSLAAGNGYTF. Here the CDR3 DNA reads TGCGCCAGCAGCTTGGCGGCCGGTAATGGCTACACCTTC.

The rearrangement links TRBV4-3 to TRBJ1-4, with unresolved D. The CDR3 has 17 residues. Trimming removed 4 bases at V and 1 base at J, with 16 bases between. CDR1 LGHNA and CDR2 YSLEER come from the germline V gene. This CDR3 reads CASSRLGGSQTNEKLFF. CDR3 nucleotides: TGCGCCAGCAGCCGGTTGGGAGGGAGTCAAACTAATGAAAAACTGTTTTTT.

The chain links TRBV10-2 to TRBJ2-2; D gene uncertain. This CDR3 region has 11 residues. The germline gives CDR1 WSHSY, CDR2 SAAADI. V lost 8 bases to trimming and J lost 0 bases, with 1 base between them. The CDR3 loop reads CASPNTGELFF. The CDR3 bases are TGCGCCAGCCCGAACACCGGGGAGCTGTTTTTT.